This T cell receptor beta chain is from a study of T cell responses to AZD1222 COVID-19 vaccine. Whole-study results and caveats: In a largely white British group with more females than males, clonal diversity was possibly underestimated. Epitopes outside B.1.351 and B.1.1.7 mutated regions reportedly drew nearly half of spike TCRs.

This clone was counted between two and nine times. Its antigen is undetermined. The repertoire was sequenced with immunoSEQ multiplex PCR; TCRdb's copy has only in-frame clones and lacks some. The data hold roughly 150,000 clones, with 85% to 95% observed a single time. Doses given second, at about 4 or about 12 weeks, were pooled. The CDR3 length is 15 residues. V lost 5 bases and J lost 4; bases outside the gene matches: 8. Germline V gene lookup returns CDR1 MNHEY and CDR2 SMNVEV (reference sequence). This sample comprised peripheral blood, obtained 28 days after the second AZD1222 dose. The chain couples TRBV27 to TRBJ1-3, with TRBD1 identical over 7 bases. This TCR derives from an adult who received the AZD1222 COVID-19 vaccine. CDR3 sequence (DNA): TGTGCCAGCAGTCCGACGACAGGGATAGGAAACACCATATATTTT. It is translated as CASSPTTGIGNTIYF.